The TCR beta chain under discussion was sequenced for a study of response to subunit inactivated influenza vaccine. The CDR3 is made up of 15 amino acids. J was trimmed by 7 bases and V by 1 base; bases with no gene match: 6. Each CDR3 protein is one row after TCRdb ran MiXCR on the RT-PCR reads. Altogether 400,000 to 550,000 distinct CDR3 sequences are present, roughly 23% being singletons, with the ten largest covering under 2.5%. This TCR came from a man aged 45-65 years who received an inactivated influenza vaccine. The input for sequencing was CD4+ T cells sorted from PBMCs, taken roughly 5 days after vaccination. The chain combines TRBV12-3 or TRBV12-4 with TRBJ1-5; 8 bases map to TRBD1. The CDR3 DNA is TGTGCCAGCAGTTTAGGGCAGGGGGCGAGGCAGCCCCAGCATTTT. This gives the protein CASSLGQGARQPQHF.